This T cell receptor (beta chain) was profiled in a study of T cell changes during pregnancy in multiple sclerosis. Here immunoSEQ multiplex PCR was the method, and the copy in TCRdb shows in-frame clones only, minus some. The table records under 70,000 clones, 80% to 95% of them present only once. Sequencing used CD4+ T cells from peripheral blood mononuclear cells, obtained after pregnancy. The sequence derives from a female donor with multiple sclerosis, enrolled in a pregnancy study.

The CDR3 DNA sequence: TGTGCCATCAGAGAGCGGGGGGGCTTACGGAATGAGCAGTTCTTC. Its protein product is CAIRERGGLRNEQFF. The chain carries TRBV10-3 and TRBJ2-1; 10 bases map to TRBD2. V was clipped by 6 bases and J by 7 bases; unmatched bases: 9. Germline values: CDR1 ENHRY, CDR2 SYGVKD. The CDR3 is 15 residues long.